Sequencing of this TCR beta chain was carried out in a study of blood T cell repertoires in COVID-19. Study background: Sources were T cells, B-cell-depleted T cells, or PBMCs; the material itself was cDNA or gDNA.

Authors' methods: Estimated nucleated cell counts came from reference gene primer amplification. The table came from immunoSEQ multiplex PCR; TCRdb's copy has only in-frame clones and leaves some out. The V and J calls and clone size come from that table; D and trimming were worked out from the DNA. The data hold about 320,000 clones, with roughly 90% observed a single time. The V gene lost 1 base and the J gene lost 4 bases, with 13 bases spanning the gap. Germline loops: CDR1 MGHRA, CDR2 YSYEKL. CDR3 length equals 15 residues. Specimen: peripheral blood. This TCR was sampled from a man younger than 35 who had recovered from COVID-19. The chain uses TRBV4-1 and TRBJ1-2; D possibly corresponds to TRBD1 (5 bases). CDR3 protein: CASSQVGGFGYGYTF. DNA for the CDR3: TGCGCCAGCAGCCAAGTCGGGGGATTCGGCTATGGCTACACCTTC.